The source of this T cell receptor beta chain is a study of tumor and adjacent non-tumor tissue in lung cancer. Overall study results and limits: Tumor repertoires had a smaller top 100 clone share than normal lung.

No cell sorting was done before RNA was extracted from the tissue. Trimming pared 0 bases from V and 3 bases from J, leaving 13 bases between. The CDR3 is made up of 15 amino acids. Germline V lookup: CDR1 SGDLS, CDR2 YYNGEE. Three rounds of nested PCR, following a modified ARM-PCR protocol, produced the TCRbeta library. TCRdb re-called the multiplex PCR reads with MiXCR, one entry per CDR3 protein. Of about 110,000 distinct CDR3 sequences listed, over 70% were seen once; the top ten hold under 25%. Only a few counts were recorded for this clonotype. Its target is not known. Sequencing was performed on lung tumor tissue. The chain combines TRBV9 with TRBJ2-7; D tentatively fits TRBD1 or TRBD2 (5 bases each). The TCR sequence derives from a man aged 65-85 years with non-small cell lung cancer. The CDR3 region has the DNA TGTGCCAGCAGCGTAGAGGGGACCTCCAGCTACGAGCAGTACTTC. This encodes CASSVEGTSSYEQYF.